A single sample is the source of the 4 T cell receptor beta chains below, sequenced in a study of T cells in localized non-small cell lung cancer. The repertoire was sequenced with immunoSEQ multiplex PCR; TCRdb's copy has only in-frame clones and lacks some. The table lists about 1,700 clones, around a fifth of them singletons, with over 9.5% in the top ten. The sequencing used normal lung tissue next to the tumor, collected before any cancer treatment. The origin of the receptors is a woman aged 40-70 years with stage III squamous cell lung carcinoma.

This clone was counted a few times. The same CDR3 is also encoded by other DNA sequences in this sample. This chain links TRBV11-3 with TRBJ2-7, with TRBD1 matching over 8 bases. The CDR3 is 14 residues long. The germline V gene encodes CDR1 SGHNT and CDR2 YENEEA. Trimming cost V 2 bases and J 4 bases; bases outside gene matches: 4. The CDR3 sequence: CASSLMQGAYEQYF. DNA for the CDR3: TGTGCCAGCAGCTTAATGCAGGGGGCATACGAGCAGTACTTC.

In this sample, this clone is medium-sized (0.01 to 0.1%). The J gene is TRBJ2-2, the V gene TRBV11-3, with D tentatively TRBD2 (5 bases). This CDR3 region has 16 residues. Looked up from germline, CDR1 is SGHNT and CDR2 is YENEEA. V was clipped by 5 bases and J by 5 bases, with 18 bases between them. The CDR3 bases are TGTGCCAGCAGCCATCGGGTGGGGAGAGGAACCGGGGAGCTGTTTTTT. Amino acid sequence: CASSHRVGRGTGELFF.

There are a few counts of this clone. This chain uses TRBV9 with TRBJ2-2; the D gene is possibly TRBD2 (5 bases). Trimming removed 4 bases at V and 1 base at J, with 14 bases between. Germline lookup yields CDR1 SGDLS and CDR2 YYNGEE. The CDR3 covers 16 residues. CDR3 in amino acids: CASSLWSGLNTGELFF. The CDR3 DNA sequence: TGTGCCAGCAGCTTGTGGAGCGGCCTGAACACCGGGGAGCTGTTTTTT.

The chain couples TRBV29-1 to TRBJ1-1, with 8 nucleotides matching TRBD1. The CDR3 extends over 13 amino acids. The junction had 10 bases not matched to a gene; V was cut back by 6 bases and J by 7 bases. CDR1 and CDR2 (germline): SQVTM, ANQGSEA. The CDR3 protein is CSVANTGGGEAFF. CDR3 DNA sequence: TGCAGCGTCGCCAATACAGGGGGGGGTGAAGCTTTCTTT.